A single sample gave rise to the 7 T cell receptor beta chains below, sequenced in a study of blood T cells in healthy people across ages. For the second PCR, which ran for about 6 to 11 cycles, a sample-barcoded 5' primer and a J-beta primer mix were used. Each CDR3 protein gets one entry after TCRdb re-called the 5' RACE reads with MiXCR. The sample contains nearly 800,000 distinct CDR3 sequences, 25% of which appear only once. These records were also assigned to another study, of T cells of mothers and their children.

The sample consisted of blood. The origin of the receptors is a boy aged 5-17 years in good health.

The chain has TRBV29-1 and TRBJ2-1; D may be TRBD2 (6 bases). The J call is doubtful: the DNA matches TRBJ2-5 better. CDR3 length: 15 amino acids. Germline V lookup: CDR1 SQVTM, CDR2 ANQGSEA. CDR3 sequence reads: CSVDRGSGLQETQYF. The CDR3 DNA reads as TGCAGCGTTGATCGGGGGTCAGGGCTGCAAGAGACCCAGTACTTC.

The V and J genes are TRBV6-1 and TRBJ2-3, with D possibly TRBD2 on 6 matching bases. There are 16 residues in the CDR3. V lost 2 bases and J lost 4, with 16 bases in between. CDR1 and CDR2 (germline): MNHNS, SASEGT. CDR3 DNA: TGTGCCAGCAGTGAAAACGGCGGGACGTTCGCAGATACGCAGTATTTT. Translating gives CASSENGGTFADTQYF.

The V and J genes are TRBV28 and TRBJ2-4; D may correspond to TRBD1 or TRBD2 (5 bases each). The CDR3 contains 15 residues. Germline CDR1 is MDHEN and CDR2 is SYDVKM. V gave up 5 bases and J gave up 1 base, with 12 bases separating them. Here the CDR3 DNA reads TGTGCCAGCAGTCCCGTGGGGGAGGCCAAAAACATTCAGTACTTC. Protein: CASSPVGEAKNIQYF.

This clonotype was found many times. The chain combines TRBV5-1 with TRBJ2-5; D ambiguous. In germline, CDR1 is SGHRS, CDR2 YFSETQ. This CDR3 has 12 residues. V was shortened by 0 bases and J by 4 bases, with 4 bases between the two germline ends. The CDR3 region is CASSLDVETQYF. The CDR3 DNA sequence: TGCGCCAGCAGCTTGGATGTAGAGACCCAGTACTTC.

As regards this clonotype: The CDR3 does not close with the conserved phenylalanine or tryptophan, likely indicating a read error. The chain has TRBV3-1 and TRBJ2-4, with D perhaps being TRBD1 or TRBD2 (5 bases each). Germline CDR1 LGHDT, CDR2 YNNKEL (reference sequence). CDR3 length equals 15 residues. The germline V and J ends were trimmed by 1 base and 1 base, with 8 bases remaining between them. CDR3 protein: CASSQGWGAKNIQYL. The CDR3 DNA is TGTGCCAGCAGCCAAGGATGGGGGGCCAAAAACATTCAGTACCTC.

V usage is TRBV7-9 and J usage is TRBJ1-1; the D is unclear. Trimming removed 2 bases from V and 7 bases from J, with 11 bases in between. Germline-derived CDR1 and CDR2 are SEHNR and FQNEAQ (reference sequence). The CDR3 sequence is 13 residues long. The CDR3 region has the DNA TGTGCCAGCAGCTTAATGGCGGCGGGTGAAGCTTTCTTT. Residues: CASSLMAAGEAFF.

The chain employs TRBV9 and TRBJ2-7; possibly TRBD1 for D (6 bases). Germline CDR1 SGDLS, CDR2 YYNGEE. This CDR3 contains 14 residues. V was trimmed by 3 bases and J by 2 bases, leaving 12 bases between them. The CDR3 loop is CASSAGHSPYEQYF. The CDR3 coding sequence is TGTGCCAGCAGCGCGGGACATTCCCCCTACGAGCAGTACTTC.